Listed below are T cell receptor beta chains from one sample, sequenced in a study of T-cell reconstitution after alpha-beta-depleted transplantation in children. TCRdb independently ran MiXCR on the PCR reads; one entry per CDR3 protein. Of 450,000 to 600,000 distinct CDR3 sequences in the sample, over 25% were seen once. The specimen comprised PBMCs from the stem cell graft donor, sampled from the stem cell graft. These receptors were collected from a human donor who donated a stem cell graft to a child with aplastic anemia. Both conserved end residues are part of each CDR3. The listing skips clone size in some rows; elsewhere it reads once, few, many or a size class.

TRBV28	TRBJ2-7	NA	CASSSWATSYEQYF
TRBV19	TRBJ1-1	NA	CASRAGRVNTEAFF
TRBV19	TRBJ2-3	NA	CASSTHRVRNTQYF
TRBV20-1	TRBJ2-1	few	CSVPGLDSIEQFF
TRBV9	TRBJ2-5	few	CASSVGVGEGQETQYF
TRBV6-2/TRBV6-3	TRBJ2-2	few	CASSRRLAGRPGELFF
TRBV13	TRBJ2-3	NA	CASSREVATSTDTQYF
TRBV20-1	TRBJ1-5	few	CSARELPYDQPQHF
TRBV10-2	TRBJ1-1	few	CASSDGQGKIFAEAFF
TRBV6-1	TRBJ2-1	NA	CASLREAGVNEQFF
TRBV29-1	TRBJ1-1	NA	CSVGTANTEAFF
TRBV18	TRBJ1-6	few	CASLLNRSYNSPLHF
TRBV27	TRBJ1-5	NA	CASSFIGGQPQHF
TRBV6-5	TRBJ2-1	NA	CASSYEGGPSEQFF